These 10 T cell receptor beta chains originate from one sample sequenced in a study of blood T cell repertoires in COVID-19. The protocol was immunoSEQ multiplex PCR, while the TCRdb copy is restricted to in-frame clones and leaves out a portion. The sample records some 130,000 clones, just over 75% being singletons. Sample: peripheral blood. The receptors derive from a human donor in a cohort sampled during active COVID-19.

The chain employs TRBV10-3 and TRBJ1-4, with 10 bases aligning to TRBD1. The CDR3 is 13 residues long. Trimming cost V 6 bases and J 8 bases; bases outside gene matches: 3. Germline V gene lookup returns CDR1 ENHRY and CDR2 SYGVKD. CDR3 bases: TGTGCCATCAGGGGGACAGGGGAAGAAAAACTGTTTTTT. Translated, it gives CAIRGTGEEKLFF.

The chain employs TRBV4-2 and TRBJ1-1; D perhaps matches TRBD1 (5 bases). The V end lost 0 bases, the J end lost 1 base, and 12 bases lay between the germline ends. CDR3 size: 16 residues. CDR1 LGHNA and CDR2 YNFKEQ come from the germline V gene. CDR3 sequence: CASSQDRYRPNTEAFF. CDR3 bases: TGTGCCAGCAGCCAAGATAGGTACAGGCCGAACACTGAAGCTTTCTTT.

CDR3 coding DNA: TGTGCCAGCCGACAGGGGGGATACGAGCAGTACTTC. It specifies CASRQGGYEQYF. J is TRBJ2-7 and V is TRBV12-3 or TRBV12-4, with 9 nucleotides matching TRBD1. V lost 8 bases and J lost 4; bases outside the gene matches: 3. This CDR3 comprises 12 residues.

This chain joins TRBV7-9 and TRBJ2-7; tentative D call: TRBD2 (5 bases). Trimming left V 1 base short and J 0 bases short, with 7 bases between. CDR1 SEHNR and CDR2 FQNEAQ come from the germline V gene (reference sequence). The CDR3 consists of 14 residues. The DNA for the CDR3 is TGTGCCAGCAGCTTAGGAGGGCTCTCCTACGAGCAGTACTTC. Amino acid sequence: CASSLGGLSYEQYF.

This clone was observed a handful of times. V and J are TRBV5-5 and TRBJ1-1, with TRBD1 identical over 10 bases. The CDR3 extends over 13 amino acids. Germline CDR1 SGHKS, CDR2 YYEKEE (reference sequence). V dropped 9 bases and J dropped 2; count of bases not matched to a gene: 4. CDR3: CATDRGLNTEAFF. CDR3 coding DNA: TGTGCCACCGACAGGGGGCTTAACACTGAAGCTTTCTTT.

V and J are TRBV7-8 and TRBJ2-1; 8 positions agree with TRBD2. The germline V gene encodes CDR1 SGHVS and CDR2 FQNEAQ. The CDR3 runs to 18 residues. V lost 0 bases to trimming and J lost 7 bases; unmatched junction nucleotides: 14. CDR3 residues: CASSLARLEPREGNEQFF. The CDR3 region has the DNA TGTGCCAGCAGCTTAGCGCGTCTAGAACCCCGGGAGGGAAATGAGCAGTTCTTC.

This sequence joins TRBV28 and TRBJ2-1; 9 nucleotides align to TRBD1. After removal of 5 bases from V and 7 bases from J, the junction contained 9 bases not matched to a gene. The CDR3 is 15 residues long. CDR1 MDHEN and CDR2 SYDVKM come from the germline V gene. CDR3 protein: CASSRPGQGTNEQFF. The CDR3 nucleotides read TGTGCCAGCAGTAGACCGGGACAGGGAACGAATGAGCAGTTCTTC.

In its sample, this clone was seen a few times. V gene TRBV19 combines with J gene TRBJ1-1; no clear D gene. V dropped 5 bases and J dropped 0 bases, with 13 bases sitting between them. The CDR3 is 15 residues long. From germline, CDR1 is LNHDA and CDR2 SQIVND (reference sequence). In nucleotides, the CDR3 is TGTGCCAGTAGTGCGGCGGCGATACTGAACACTGAAGCTTTCTTT. It is translated as CASSAAAILNTEAFF.

This clone was found many times. The chain recombines TRBV6-5 with TRBJ1-1; D is unclear. The CDR3 extends over 11 amino acids. Trimming pared 7 bases from V and 6 bases from J, leaving 9 bases between. Looked up from germline, CDR1 is MNHEY and CDR2 is SVGAGI. DNA for the CDR3: TGTGCCAGCAAAGAGGTGGCTGAAGCTTTCTTT. The encoded protein is CASKEVAEAFF.

V gene TRBV5-1 combines with J gene TRBJ2-2; D is perhaps TRBD2 (6 bases). The germline V gene has CDR1 SGHRS and CDR2 YFSETQ. Trimming removed 4 bases from V and 1 base from J, with 14 bases in between. This CDR3 contains 16 residues. DNA of the CDR3: TGCGCCAGCAGCCCGGAGGGTAGCCTGAACACCGGGGAGCTGTTTTTT. Protein sequence: CASSPEGSLNTGELFF.